The TCR beta chain described here comes from a study of blood T cell repertoires in COVID-19. The protocol was immunoSEQ multiplex PCR, while the TCRdb copy is restricted to in-frame clones and leaves out a portion. The table includes around 250,000 clones, approximately 90% detected once. This clone was seen only once. The germline V gene encodes CDR1 LNHDA and CDR2 SQIVND (reference sequence). Trimming shortened V by 6 bases and J by 3 bases, and 23 bases separated the two germline ends. This CDR3 has 17 residues. The specimen sequenced was PBMCs or T cells enriched from blood (not recorded which). This clonotype originated in a woman in her 30s with acute COVID-19. The chain couples TRBV19 to TRBJ1-1; unclear D gene. CDR3 bases: TGTGCCAGTAGGGTGTCGGGGTTTTTGGTCGGGGACACTGAAGCTTTCTTT. Amino acid sequence: CASRVSGFLVGDTEAFF.